These 3 T cell receptor beta chains were all obtained from the same sample, sequenced in a study of cytomegalovirus exposure and HLA in healthy donors. PCR used 60 Vbeta primers and 13 Jbeta primers. Clones were read by immunoSEQ multiplex PCR, and TCRdb kept only the in-frame ones, dropping some. This repertoire includes roughly 74,000 clones. The specimen was PBMCs. The receptors here all came from a female donor in good health and CMV-seropositive.

The genes are TRBV7-9 and TRBJ1-3, with D possibly being TRBD1 (5 bases). CDR1 is SEHNR, CDR2 FQNEAQ, per germline (reference sequence). V dropped 5 bases and J dropped 2 bases, with 13 bases sitting between them. The CDR3 sequence is 15 residues long. The CDR3 DNA is TGTGCCAGCAGCCTACCGGGGGGAACTGGAAACACCATATATTTT. Residues: CASSLPGGTGNTIYF.

The chain recombines TRBV14 with TRBJ2-1; 13 nucleotides agree with TRBD2. Germline trimming cut 4 bases from V and 4 bases from J; bases unmatched to any gene: 13. Looked up from germline, CDR1 is SGHDN and CDR2 is FVKESK. The CDR3 loop spans 19 amino acids. Written as DNA, the CDR3 is TGTGCCAGCAGCCCGGGGGCCGGACTAGCGGGAGCCAATTACAATGAGCAGTTCTTC. This gives the protein CASSPGAGLAGANYNEQFF.

In regard to this clone: The junction shows a germline mismatch at one end, possibly a read error. The CDR3 nucleotides are TGCGCCAGCAGCACCGGGACAGGGGGCTATCAGCCTCAGCATTTT. It yields the protein CASSTGTGGYQPQHF. The V call is TRBV5-1, the J call TRBJ1-5; TRBD1 matches 12 bases. CDR3 size: 15 residues. CDR1 and CDR2 from the germline V gene are SGHRS and YFSETQ.